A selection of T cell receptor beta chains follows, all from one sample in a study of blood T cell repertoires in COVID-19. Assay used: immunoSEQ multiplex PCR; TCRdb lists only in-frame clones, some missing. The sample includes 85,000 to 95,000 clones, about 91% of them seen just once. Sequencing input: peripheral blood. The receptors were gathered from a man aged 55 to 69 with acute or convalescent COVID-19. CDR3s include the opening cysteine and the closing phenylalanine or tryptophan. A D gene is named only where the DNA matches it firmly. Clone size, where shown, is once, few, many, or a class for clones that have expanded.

CDR3 DNA: TGTGCCAGCAGCTTGGGGGGCAACCCGGGAAACACCATATATTTT
CDR3 protein: CASSLGGNPGNTIYF
V gene: TRBV5-6
J gene: TRBJ1-3
D gene: -
clone size: -

CDR3 DNA: TGTGCCAGCAGCCGTCCGGGGGACAGCTTTTACGAGCAGTACTTC
CDR3 protein: CASSRPGDSFYEQYF
V gene: TRBV5-6
J gene: TRBJ2-7
D gene: -
clone size: -

CDR3 DNA: TGTGCCAGCAGTGAAGCTAGGGGGACAATCTTCTCTGAAGCTTTCTTT
CDR3 protein: CASSEARGTIFSEAFF
V gene: TRBV6-1
J gene: TRBJ1-1
D gene: -
clone size: few

CDR3 DNA: TGTGCCAGCAGTGACAACCGGGGTGGTGGACAGCCCCAGCATTTT
CDR3 protein: CASSDNRGGGQPQHF
V gene: TRBV6-1
J gene: TRBJ1-5
D gene: -
clone size: -

CDR3 DNA: TGTGCCAGCTCACGCGGACTAGCGGGAACCGATGAGCAGTTCTTC
CDR3 protein: CASSRGLAGTDEQFF
V gene: TRBV18
J gene: TRBJ2-1
D gene: TRBD2
clone size: once

CDR3 DNA: TGTGCCAGCAGTTACTCCGGGACAGGGTCGTGGAACGAGCAGTACTTC
CDR3 protein: CASSYSGTGSWNEQYF
V gene: TRBV6-5
J gene: TRBJ2-7
D gene: TRBD1
clone size: -

CDR3 DNA: TGTGCCAGCAGCTTGGTTGCGCGGACTTTTACCTACGAGCAGTACTTC
CDR3 protein: CASSLVARTFTYEQYF
V gene: TRBV5-6
J gene: TRBJ2-7
D gene: -
clone size: few

CDR3 DNA: TGTGCCAGCAGCTTAGGGTCCGGAGGCAATCAGCCCCAGCATTTT
CDR3 protein: CASSLGSGGNQPQHF
V gene: TRBV7-8
J gene: TRBJ1-5
D gene: -
clone size: -

CDR3 DNA: TGTGCCAGCAGTCAGACAGGGACCGGGGAGCTGTTTTTT
CDR3 protein: CASSQTGTGELFF
V gene: TRBV6-6
J gene: TRBJ2-2
D gene: TRBD1
clone size: -

CDR3 DNA: TGCGCCAGCAGCTTGTCCTCTAGCACAGATACGCAGTATTTT
CDR3 protein: CASSLSSSTDTQYF
V gene: TRBV5-1
J gene: TRBJ2-3
D gene: -
clone size: -

CDR3 DNA: TGTGCCACCAGTGATGGACAGGGGTTTTGGAATGAGCAGTTCTTC
CDR3 protein: CATSDGQGFWNEQFF
V gene: TRBV24-1
J gene: TRBJ2-1
D gene: TRBD1
clone size: -

CDR3 DNA: TGTGCCAGCAGCATGGGACAGGGGCCCCCCTACGAGCAGTACTTC
CDR3 protein: CASSMGQGPPYEQYF
V gene: TRBV5-4
J gene: TRBJ2-7
D gene: TRBD1
clone size: few

CDR3 DNA: TGCGCCAGCAGCCAAGATGCGAGCGGGGGGGCCTTGGAGACCCAGTACTTC
CDR3 protein: CASSQDASGGALETQYF
V gene: TRBV4-1
J gene: TRBJ2-5
D gene: TRBD2
clone size: -

CDR3 DNA: TGCGCCAGCAGCTTGGATGAGGAGACCCAGTACTTC
CDR3 protein: CASSLDEETQYF
V gene: TRBV5-1
J gene: TRBJ2-5
D gene: -
clone size: -